A single sample gave rise to the 24 T cell receptor beta chains below, sequenced in a study of T cells in Graves' hyperthyroidism and ophthalmopathy (dated by TCRdb to between 2018 and 2021). The library was built by means of multiplex PCR. The listed sequencing device is Illumina HiSeq 2000. Amplification of TCR beta CDR3 regions was carried out from RNA transcripts. The first round of RT-PCR for the TCR CDR3 was performed with the HTBI primer set and the Qiagen OneStep RT-PCR kit. TCRdb applied fastp at Q25 and MiXCR to the public reads, then kept only in-frame beta chains. A single entry per CDR3 protein holds the most common genes and DNA from its merged rows. The sample profile shows a few hundred thousand distinct CDR3 sequences; less than 20% of them were found once. Around 7.5% of the sample goes to the ten largest clones. Material for sequencing was blood. Receptors were obtained from a woman between 25 and 40 years old with Graves' hyperthyroidism.

This clonotype was seen at least ten times. The chain has TRBV7-2 and TRBJ2-1, with D tentatively TRBD2 (5 bases). The CDR3 has 14 amino acids. The V end lost 5 bases, the J end lost 10 bases, and 18 bases lay between the germline ends. Germline CDR1 SGHTA, CDR2 FQGNSA. CDR3 DNA: TGTGCCAGCAGCCAACCCGGACTCCTCAACGAGCAGTTCTTC. Protein: CASSQPGLLNEQFF.

The rearrangement joins TRBV11-3 to TRBJ2-3; TRBD2 aligns across 7 bases. V gave up 2 bases and J gave up 8 bases; unmatched junction bases: 19. The CDR3 has 18 residues. Germline lookup yields CDR1 SGHNT and CDR2 YENEEA. This chain's CDR3 is CASSLKRGVSTGVGTQYF. The CDR3 region has the DNA TGTGCCAGCAGCTTAAAACGGGGGGTGAGCACGGGAGTGGGTACGCAGTATTTT. Full variable domain (missing parts from reference TRBV11-3 and TRBJ2-3): EAGVVQSPRYKIIEKKQPVAFWCNPISGHNTLYWYLQNLGQGPELLIRYENEEAVDDSQLPKDRFSAERLKGVDSTLKIQPAELGDSAVYLCASSLKRGVSTGVGTQYFGPGTRLTVL.

This clonotype was counted only a few times. The rearrangement links TRBV27 to TRBJ2-1; 10 bases match TRBD1. The CDR3 sequence is 15 residues long. CDR1 and CDR2 (germline): MNHEY, SMNVEV (reference sequence). The V segment lost 6 bases and the J segment 13 bases; nucleotides outside the gene matches: 15. The CDR3 protein is CASRQQTGQGFRQFF. CDR3 nucleotides: TGTGCCAGCAGACAACAAACGGGACAGGGGTTTCGACAGTTCTTC.

V is TRBV19 and J is TRBJ2-2; no clear D gene. Trimming left V 6 bases short and J 4 bases short, with 18 bases between. Germline assignment: CDR1 LNHDA and CDR2 SQIVND (reference sequence). The CDR3 has 16 amino acids. CDR3 sequence (DNA): TGTGCCAGTAGCCGACCGCACTTATCGGGCACCGGGGAGCTGTTTTTT. It translates to CASSRPHLSGTGELFF.

This clonotype appeared a few times. V is TRBV20-1 and J is TRBJ1-6, with 7 bases lining up with TRBD1. Germline V gene data show CDR1 as DFQATT and CDR2 as SNEGSKA (reference sequence). This CDR3 comprises 13 residues. Here the CDR3 DNA reads TGCGCCCGACCCGGGACAGAAGGGACACCCCTCCACTTT. This codes for CARPGTEGTPLHF.

This clonotype occurred many times. This sequence joins TRBV3-1 and TRBJ1-5; maybe TRBD1 (6 bases). The length of the CDR3 is 14 residues. V lost 5 bases to trimming and J lost 5 bases, with 13 bases between them. Germline values: CDR1 LGHDT, CDR2 YNNKEL (reference sequence). CDR3 DNA sequence: TGTGCCAGCAGCTCCGGGGGCGGTGATCAGCCCCAGCATTTT. It specifies CASSSGGGDQPQHF. The complete variable domain, with remaining parts taken from reference TRBV3-1 and TRBJ1-5, reads DTAVSQTPKYLVTQMGNDKSIKCEQNLGHDTMYWYKQDSKKFLKIMFSYNNKELIINETVPNRFSPKSPDKAHLNLHINSLELGDSAVYFCASSSGGGDQPQHFGDGTRLSIL.

Ten or more counts support this clonotype. CDR3 sequence: CASSLAGRFDTEAFF. The CDR3 DNA sequence: TGTGCCAGCAGTTTGGCGGGGAGGTTTGACACTGAAGCTTTCTTT. This chain links TRBV27 with TRBJ1-1; D not resolved. Germline V lookup: CDR1 MNHEY, CDR2 SMNVEV (reference sequence). Trimming removed 3 bases from V and 3 bases from J, with 14 bases in between. The CDR3 has 15 amino acids.

Ten or more counts support this clonotype. This sequence joins TRBV11-2 and TRBJ2-1, with TRBD2 as a possible D gene (5 bases). The CDR3 loop spans 14 amino acids. Germline V gives CDR1 SGHAT, CDR2 FQNNGV. V gave up 0 bases and J gave up 7 bases, with 10 bases separating them. Here the CDR3 DNA reads TGTGCCAGCAGCTTAGAACTAGTGGGAAATGAGCAGTTCTTC. This sequence encodes CASSLELVGNEQFF.

This clonotype was found many times. The V and J genes are TRBV27 and TRBJ2-3, with TRBD2 matching 14 bases. The CDR3 is 19 residues long. In germline, CDR1 is MNHEY, CDR2 SMNVEV (reference sequence). V was clipped by 3 bases and J by 0 bases; unmatched bases: 8. CDR3 sequence: CASSLRLAGGPYSTDTQYF. The CDR3 DNA sequence: TGTGCCAGCAGTTTGCGACTAGCGGGAGGGCCCTACAGCACAGATACGCAGTATTTT.

V is TRBV30 and J is TRBJ1-4; possibly TRBD1 for D (5 bases). V lost 4 bases and J lost 8, with 17 bases in between. Germline values: CDR1 GTSNPN, CDR2 SVGIG (reference sequence). The CDR3 is 14 amino acids. The CDR3 coding sequence is TGTGCCTGGAAGGGGAATGCAGGCGGGGAAAAACTGTTTTTT. This encodes CAWKGNAGGEKLFF.

This clonotype was picked up a small number of times. The V call is TRBV27, the J call TRBJ1-5; D uncertain. This CDR3 spans 17 amino acids. In germline, CDR1 is MNHEY, CDR2 SMNVEV (reference sequence). The V gene lost 6 bases and the J gene lost 1 base, with 19 bases spanning the gap. CDR3 amino acids: CASRALGGVGSNQPQHF. The CDR3 nucleotides are TGTGCCAGCAGAGCGCTGGGTGGGGTTGGCAGCAATCAGCCCCAGCATTTT.

The chain employs TRBV20-1 and TRBJ2-2; D is unresolved. Germline loops: CDR1 DFQATT, CDR2 SNEGSKA (reference sequence). The ends were cut back, 3 bases at V and 2 bases at J, with 7 bases in the middle. CDR3 length: 13 residues. The DNA for the CDR3 is TGCAGTGCTAGTATGCAAAACACCGGGGAGCTGTTTTTT. Protein product: CSASMQNTGELFF.

The chain employs TRBV6-1 and TRBJ1-1, with a possible D match to TRBD1 (6 bases). From germline, CDR1 is MNHNS and CDR2 SASEGT. This CDR3 comprises 14 residues. The V gene lost 8 bases and the J gene lost 7 bases, with 20 bases spanning the gap. CDR3 sequence: CASSRGVESGEAFF. CDR3 bases: TGTGCCAGCTCGAGGGGGGTGGAGTCGGGTGAAGCTTTCTTT.

This clonotype was seen repeatedly, ten times or more. The chain links TRBV20-1 to TRBJ2-1; D uncertain. Germline V gene lookup returns CDR1 DFQATT and CDR2 SNEGSKA (reference sequence). V was pared by 5 bases and J by 1 base, with 6 bases between. The CDR3 extends over 12 amino acids. The CDR3: CSAARSYNEQFF. The DNA for the CDR3 is TGCAGTGCTGCCAGGTCCTACAATGAGCAGTTCTTC.

The genes are TRBV4-1 and TRBJ1-6, with D unresolved. V lost 1 base to trimming and J lost 6 bases, with 7 bases between them. CDR3 length equals 14 residues. Germline V CDR1 and CDR2: MGHRA, YSYEKL. CDR3 residues: CASSQVGINSPLHF. The DNA for the CDR3 is TGCGCCAGCAGCCAAGTGGGAATTAATTCACCCCTCCACTTT.

The CDR3, as DNA: TGTGCCAGCTCCCGGGACAGGGGGGCTGAGCAGTTCTTC. Translation gives CASSRDRGAEQFF. The V gene is TRBV7-9, the J gene TRBJ2-1; 11 bases agree with TRBD1. With V trimmed by 8 bases and J by 9 bases, 6 bases remained unmatched. Germline V gives CDR1 SEHNR, CDR2 FQNEAQ (reference sequence). CDR3 length equals 13 residues.

This clonotype was seen repeatedly, ten times or more. CDR3 in DNA: TGTGCCAGCAGTGAACCGACAAGTCGCAATCAGCCCCAGCATTTT. Its translation is CASSEPTSRNQPQHF. This sequence joins TRBV25-1 and TRBJ1-5; no definite D call. V dropped 2 bases and J dropped 2 bases, with 10 bases sitting between them. The CDR3 spans 15 residues. Germline CDR1 is MGHDK and CDR2 is SYGVNS.

As concerns this clonotype: Given a much more abundant clone one base away, this may be a read error. The chain joins TRBV11-2 to TRBJ1-2, with D uncertain. Germline CDR1 reads SGHAT; CDR2 reads FQNNGV. This CDR3 has 13 residues. Trimming stripped 1 base from V and 12 bases from J, with 15 bases between. The CDR3 nucleotides read TGTGCCAGCAGCTTAGCGGGTGGGGAAGGCCACACCTTC. Translation gives CASSLAGGEGHTF. Complete variable domain (other parts from reference TRBV11-2 and TRBJ1-2): EAGVAQSPRYKIIEKRQSVAFWCNPISGHATLYWYQQILGQGPKLLIQFQNNGVVDDSQLPKDRFSAERLKGVDSTLKIQPAKLEDSAVYLCASSLAGGEGHTFGSGTRLTVV.

The V and J genes are TRBV12-3 or TRBV12-4 and TRBJ1-1; 7 bases agree with TRBD1. CDR3 length: 15 residues. V lost 2 bases to trimming and J lost 0 bases; unmatched junction nucleotides: 3. The CDR3 sequence: CASSLLTGLNTEAFF. CDR3 sequence (DNA): TGTGCCAGCAGTTTACTGACAGGGTTGAACACTGAAGCTTTCTTT.

At least ten counts were recorded for this clonotype. The gene calls are TRBV3-1 and TRBJ2-7, with TRBD2 matching 10 bases. V was pared by 3 bases and J by 2 bases, with 1 base of the junction left unmatched. Germline loops: CDR1 LGHDT, CDR2 YNNKEL (reference sequence). This CDR3 spans 14 amino acids. CDR3 amino acids: CASSHLAGAYEQYF. CDR3 sequence (DNA): TGTGCCAGCAGCCACCTAGCGGGAGCCTACGAGCAGTACTTC.

This clonotype was counted ten times or more. V is TRBV2 and J is TRBJ2-5; no definite D call. The V end lost 8 bases, the J end lost 5 bases, and 12 bases lay between the germline ends. Per germline, CDR1 SNHLY and CDR2 FYNNEI. The CDR3 runs 12 residues. The CDR3 here is CASRKVGETQYF. As DNA, the CDR3 is TGTGCCAGCCGGAAGGTCGGCGAGACCCAGTACTTC.

This clonotype has ten or more counts. V usage is TRBV7-9 and J usage is TRBJ2-7; 11 bases map to TRBD2. This CDR3 contains 17 residues. Germline values: CDR1 SEHNR, CDR2 FQNEAQ (reference sequence). J gave up 6 bases and V 0 bases, and 10 bases lay outside the gene matches. The CDR3 is CASSLARLAGGPIEQYF. The DNA of the CDR3 is TGTGCCAGCAGCTTAGCGAGGCTAGCGGGAGGCCCGATCGAGCAGTACTTC.

There are a few counts of this clonotype. The chain couples TRBV18 to TRBJ2-7, with 7 bases that match TRBD1. Germline V lookup: CDR1 KGHSH, CDR2 LQKENI. V gave up 2 bases and J gave up 0 bases; unmatched junction bases: 10. The CDR3 sequence is 17 residues long. In nucleotides, the CDR3 is TGTGCCAGCTCACCAGGGTTGGGCAGGGGGTTCTCCTACGAGCAGTACTTC. Residues: CASSPGLGRGFSYEQYF. The full variable domain, its missing parts supplied by reference TRBV18 and TRBJ2-7, is NAGVMQNPRHLVRRRGQEARLRCSPMKGHSHVYWYRQLPEEGLKFMVYLQKENIIDESGMPKERFSAEFPKEGPSILRIQQVVRGDSAAYFCASSPGLGRGFSYEQYFGPGTRLTVT.

The gene calls are TRBV7-2 and TRBJ2-5; no reliable D call. V was clipped by 2 bases and J by 8 bases, with 12 bases between them. CDR3 size: 13 residues. The germline gives CDR1 SGHTA, CDR2 FQGNSA. Here the CDR3 reads CASSLPQRVTQYF. DNA of the CDR3: TGTGCCAGCAGCTTACCTCAAAGGGTCACCCAGTACTTC. The full variable domain, completed using reference TRBV7-2 and TRBJ2-5, is GAGVSQSPSNKVTEKGKDVELRCDPISGHTALYWYRQSLGQGLEFLIYFQGNSAPDKSGLPSDRFSAERTGGSVSTLTIQRTQQEDSAVYLCASSLPQRVTQYFGPGTRLLVL.